This T cell receptor beta chain originates from a study of metastatic and nonmetastatic thyroid tumors. Looking at the study overall: Comparative analysis of repertoires was undertaken across blood and tumor or nodule tissue obtained from malignant and benign thyroid patients. Whole-study results and caveats: Relative to benign nodules, malignant thyroid tumors were reportedly characterized by significantly elevated TCR beta diversity in blood and tumor.

The V end was cut by 4 bases, the J end by 5 bases, with 14 bases between. The CDR3 has 14 amino acids. Germline V gene lookup returns CDR1 ENHRY and CDR2 SYGVKD. In the original processing: Using the CDR3 differences seen across clinicopathological groups, the authors built a distant-metastasis classifier for papillary thyroid cancer, which was meant to discriminate distant-metastatic patients. TCRdb re-processed the PCR reads through MiXCR. The V and J calls follow TCRdb's processing rather than the paper's. The sample includes tens of thousands of clones, about a sixth of them seen just once. This clone was detected many times. Its target is not known. No patient received treatment before thyroid surgery.

The clonotype comes from a female donor with papillary thyroid cancer or a benign thyroid nodule (not recorded which). Some clones in this sample may be carry-over from other donors' samples. The chain employs TRBV10-3 and TRBJ1-1, with D possibly TRBD1 on 6 matching bases. The sample taken for sequencing was tumor tissue. The CDR3 reads CAISVLGARTEAFF. CDR3 sequence (DNA): TGTGCCATCAGTGTTCTGGGGGCAAGGACTGAAGCTTTCTTT.